Listed below are T cell receptor beta chains from one sample, sequenced in a study of human T cells and chemical hapten exposure. TCRdb re-called the RACE reads with MiXCR, one entry per CDR3 protein. The sample has roughly 380,000 distinct CDR3 sequences; around 5.5% are singletons. The sequences come from whole blood, collected in connection with sensitization to the hapten diphenylcyclopropenone (DPC). The receptors were sampled from a woman aged 50 to 60 with alopecia areata. Some clones in this sample may be carry-over from other donors' samples. Both conserved end residues are part of each CDR3.

v_call: TRBV6-1
j_call: TRBJ2-2
cdr3_aa: CASSEYGPYTGELFF

v_call: TRBV7-2
j_call: TRBJ2-1
cdr3_aa: CASSLGGHTYSYNEQFF

v_call: TRBV7-2
j_call: TRBJ2-1
cdr3_aa: CASSLVPPISYNEQFF

v_call: TRBV29-1
j_call: TRBJ2-5
cdr3_aa: CSVVRGVETQYF

v_call: TRBV3-1
j_call: TRBJ2-3
cdr3_aa: CASSQDRGGGHTDTQYF

v_call: TRBV7-2
j_call: TRBJ2-7
cdr3_aa: CASSLGNNEQYF

v_call: TRBV7-9
j_call: TRBJ1-4
cdr3_aa: CASSLETGGTGEKLFF

v_call: TRBV6-5
j_call: TRBJ1-1
cdr3_aa: CASTGQHTEAFF

v_call: TRBV7-2
j_call: TRBJ2-3
cdr3_aa: CASSPPGRAGDTQYF

v_call: TRBV28
j_call: TRBJ2-1
cdr3_aa: CASTPGRGWNNEQFF

v_call: TRBV6-2/TRBV6-3
j_call: TRBJ1-5
cdr3_aa: CASSNPGVNQPQHF

v_call: TRBV6-1
j_call: TRBJ2-4
cdr3_aa: CASSEGLAKNIQYF

v_call: TRBV27
j_call: TRBJ1-1
cdr3_aa: CASSLSYGQGGFF

v_call: TRBV20-1
j_call: TRBJ1-3
cdr3_aa: CSAPATDTIYF

v_call: TRBV11-1
j_call: TRBJ1-1
cdr3_aa: CASSTGTSTEAFF

v_call: TRBV20-1
j_call: TRBJ2-1
cdr3_aa: CSARDGLAAYNEQFF

v_call: TRBV28
j_call: TRBJ2-4
cdr3_aa: CASSQGGKNIQYF

v_call: TRBV6-5
j_call: TRBJ1-1
cdr3_aa: CASSSTEQLEAFF

v_call: TRBV19
j_call: TRBJ1-5
cdr3_aa: CASSMGANSNQPQHF

v_call: TRBV30
j_call: TRBJ1-3
cdr3_aa: CAWSATAGNTIYF

v_call: TRBV9
j_call: TRBJ2-3
cdr3_aa: CASSVGTSRTDTQYF

v_call: TRBV5-1
j_call: TRBJ1-6
cdr3_aa: CASTRGDNSPLHF

v_call: TRBV7-8
j_call: TRBJ1-3
cdr3_aa: CASSLRPDPGFGNTIYF

v_call: TRBV3-1
j_call: TRBJ1-2
cdr3_aa: CASSLIQSYGYTF

v_call: TRBV7-9
j_call: TRBJ2-1
cdr3_aa: CASSPGRFSYNEQFF

v_call: TRBV28
j_call: TRBJ2-7
cdr3_aa: CASSSSPSGLAGVFGVRAQYF

v_call: TRBV9
j_call: TRBJ1-1
cdr3_aa: CASSPGGADTEAFF

v_call: TRBV12-3/TRBV12-4
j_call: TRBJ2-3
cdr3_aa: CASTPGTGASTDTQYF

v_call: TRBV3-1
j_call: TRBJ1-3
cdr3_aa: CASSQEGNTIYF

v_call: TRBV6-5
j_call: TRBJ2-2
cdr3_aa: CASRSAGEAGELFF

v_call: TRBV5-6
j_call: TRBJ2-2
cdr3_aa: CASSRGSGELFF

v_call: TRBV7-2
j_call: TRBJ1-5
cdr3_aa: CASSSSGREIAQHF

v_call: TRBV3-1
j_call: TRBJ2-7
cdr3_aa: CASSPTESSYEQYF

v_call: TRBV7-9
j_call: TRBJ1-1
cdr3_aa: CASSSTQGMNTEAFF

v_call: TRBV5-5
j_call: TRBJ1-3
cdr3_aa: CASRVTGTRNTIYF

v_call: TRBV6-5
j_call: TRBJ2-5
cdr3_aa: CASREAGDHQETQYF

v_call: TRBV29-1
j_call: TRBJ2-3
cdr3_aa: CSVDRSGTGTDTQYF

v_call: TRBV5-1
j_call: TRBJ2-5
cdr3_aa: CASSSSDRQETQYF

v_call: TRBV20-1
j_call: TRBJ1-1
cdr3_aa: CSARGMNTEAFF

v_call: TRBV9
j_call: TRBJ2-5
cdr3_aa: CASSVVGGYQETQYF

v_call: TRBV5-1
j_call: TRBJ2-7
cdr3_aa: CASSLALAELEQYF

v_call: TRBV29-1
j_call: TRBJ1-1
cdr3_aa: CSARTGTEAFF

v_call: TRBV5-1
j_call: TRBJ1-3
cdr3_aa: CASSGQDRGSGNTIYF

v_call: TRBV30
j_call: TRBJ2-1
cdr3_aa: CAWRFGGSNNEQFF

v_call: TRBV5-1
j_call: TRBJ2-3
cdr3_aa: CASSTQGPADTQYF

v_call: TRBV21-1
j_call: TRBJ2-6
cdr3_aa: CASSKERWSGANVLTF

v_call: TRBV2
j_call: TRBJ2-1
cdr3_aa: CASSETPRENEQFF

v_call: TRBV7-2
j_call: TRBJ2-5
cdr3_aa: CASSLASLAKETQYF

v_call: TRBV10-3
j_call: TRBJ2-3
cdr3_aa: CAISVGETQYF

v_call: TRBV9
j_call: TRBJ2-7
cdr3_aa: CASSVGGKDYEQYF

v_call: TRBV7-2
j_call: TRBJ2-2
cdr3_aa: CASSLVGGGGGELFF

v_call: TRBV7-2
j_call: TRBJ1-3
cdr3_aa: CASSLTGNRNTIYF

v_call: TRBV15
j_call: TRBJ2-7
cdr3_aa: CATSREAGTRSYEQYF

v_call: TRBV27
j_call: TRBJ1-5
cdr3_aa: CASSLVQGKHQPQHF